This TCR beta chain appears in the sequencing data of a study of STAT5B mutations in CD4+ large granular lymphocyte leukemia. Study observations and caveats: No patients shared main leukemic clonotypes, though 25% to 30% appeared at low frequency elsewhere. CD4-sorted patient repertoires seemed more clonal than healthy CD4+ repertoires.

This was a survey-level run. Measured with immunoSEQ multiplex PCR; TCRdb has only the in-frame clones, and not every one. The sample has tens of thousands of clones; roughly 79% are singletons. A remark on this clone: Its target is unknown.

The CDR3 contains 15 residues. Germline lookup yields CDR1 SGHRS and CDR2 YFSETQ. The V segment lost 4 bases and the J segment 7 bases; nucleotides outside the gene matches: 8. This TCR was recovered from a human donor in good health. Sequenced material: CD4+ T cells from blood buffy coats. The chain uses TRBV5-1 and TRBJ1-5; 10 nucleotides align to TRBD1. DNA for the CDR3: TGCGCCAGCAGCCCCGAGGGGACAGGGGACCAGCCCCAGCATTTT. Protein product: CASSPEGTGDQPQHF.